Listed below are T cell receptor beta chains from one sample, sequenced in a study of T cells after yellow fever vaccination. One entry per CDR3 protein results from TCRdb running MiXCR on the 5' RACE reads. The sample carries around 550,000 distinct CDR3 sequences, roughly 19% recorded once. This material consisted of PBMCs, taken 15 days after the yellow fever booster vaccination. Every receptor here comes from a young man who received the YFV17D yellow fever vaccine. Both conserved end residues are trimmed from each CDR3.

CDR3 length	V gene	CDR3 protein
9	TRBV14	ASSHRAEQY
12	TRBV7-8	ASSSFLTVETQY
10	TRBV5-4	ASSGPLDTQY
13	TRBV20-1	SASDGTSGRNEQF
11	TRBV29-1	SVTSDEQETQY
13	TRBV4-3	ASSQDRAGGGEAF
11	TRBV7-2	ASSPQRGDTQY
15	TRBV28	ASSKLGLAGGPYEQY
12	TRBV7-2	ASSLQGSSYEQY
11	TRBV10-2	ASTGTGDYGYT
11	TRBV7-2	ASSLDPFYEQY
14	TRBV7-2	ASSFYGLAGANVLT
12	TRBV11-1	ASSFDRWQETQY
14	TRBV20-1	SAIDLTSTRPDTQY
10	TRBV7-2	ASSLVEGEQY
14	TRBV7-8	ASSFPRERAGRTQY
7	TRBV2	GAGETQY
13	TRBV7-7	ASSPRTGFNNEQF
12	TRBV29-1	SVRDRNSNQPQH
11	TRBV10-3	ASGLADTDTQY
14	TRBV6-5	ASSYQPGQETGELF
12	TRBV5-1	ASSSQHGEYEQY
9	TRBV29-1	SVSRGYEQY
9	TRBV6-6	ASSSQGPQY
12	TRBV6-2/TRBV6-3	ASATGTTNSPLH
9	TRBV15	AFGQKETQY
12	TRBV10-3	AAGAQGRTGELF
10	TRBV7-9	ASSLDGDEQF
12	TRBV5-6	ASSDGTGGEKLF
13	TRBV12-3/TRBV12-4	ASRGLADRWGTQY
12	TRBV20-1	SAPTSAGRREQY
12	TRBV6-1	ASRRGREAGELF
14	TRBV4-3	ASSLGLARSYNEQF
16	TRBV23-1	ASSQSELTRTFFYEQY
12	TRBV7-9	ASNGRPYENEQF
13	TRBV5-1	ASSLPSHPGFEQF
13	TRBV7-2	ASSAGGRVGNIQY
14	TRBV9	ASSVRQGLNTGELF
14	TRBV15	ATRHDSQPKGSPLH
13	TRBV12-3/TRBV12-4	ASSPQRTITSEQY
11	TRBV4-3	ASSQHLQETQY
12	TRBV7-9	ASSLGSGPYEQY
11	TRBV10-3	AISQGTQETQY
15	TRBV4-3	ASSRNRLAEFKNIQY
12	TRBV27	ASRWDRGNYEQY
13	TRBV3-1	ASSLGGLSTDTQY
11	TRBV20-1	SAREPREGHQY
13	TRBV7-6	ASSLTAGPSREQY
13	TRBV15	ATSGPGLAAYEQY
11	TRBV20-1	SARDERNYGYT